The rows below give T cell receptor beta chains drawn from one sample of a study of blood T cell repertoires in COVID-19. Profiled with immunoSEQ multiplex PCR; TCRdb holds only in-frame clones, not every one. The sample has about 66,000 clones; approximately 86% are singletons. The sequenced sample consisted of peripheral blood. These TCRs come from a man between 60 and 70 years old with acute or convalescent COVID-19. The conserved cysteine and the conserved F or W are not part of the CDR3 here.

j_gene: TRBJ1-2; v_gene: TRBV7-9; CDR3aa: ASSLDRGNSGYT
j_gene: TRBJ1-6; v_gene: TRBV7-8; CDR3aa: ASSPSNSPLH
j_gene: TRBJ2-7; v_gene: TRBV2; CDR3aa: ASSAQITGDEQY
j_gene: TRBJ1-5; v_gene: TRBV6-6; CDR3aa: ASSYGSVGSTPQH
j_gene: TRBJ2-2; v_gene: TRBV27; CDR3aa: ASGQGGNTGELF
j_gene: TRBJ1-5; v_gene: TRBV3-1/TRBV3-2; CDR3aa: ASSQDRDQPQH
j_gene: TRBJ1-6; v_gene: TRBV30; CDR3aa: AWSAWSPPPLH
j_gene: TRBJ1-2; v_gene: TRBV14; CDR3aa: ASSQGHFGYGYT
j_gene: TRBJ1-6; v_gene: TRBV11-2; CDR3aa: ASSSRNTRRSPLH
j_gene: TRBJ2-7; v_gene: TRBV5-1; CDR3aa: ASSTTSGAEQY
j_gene: TRBJ1-6; v_gene: TRBV14; CDR3aa: ASSPRRAGTGSPLH
j_gene: TRBJ2-5; v_gene: TRBV6-2/TRBV6-3; CDR3aa: ASSNPLGLASQETQY
j_gene: TRBJ2-5; v_gene: TRBV19; CDR3aa: ASSIAAGPSGQY
j_gene: TRBJ1-2; v_gene: TRBV7-2; CDR3aa: ASSPGQGALHGYT
j_gene: TRBJ1-4; v_gene: TRBV2; CDR3aa: ASSYETNEKLF
j_gene: TRBJ2-5; v_gene: TRBV6-5; CDR3aa: ASSWGDHQETQY
j_gene: TRBJ2-1; v_gene: TRBV18; CDR3aa: ASSGQAFSYNEQF
j_gene: TRBJ2-3; v_gene: TRBV3-1/TRBV3-2; CDR3aa: ASSPWARTDTQY
j_gene: TRBJ2-3; v_gene: TRBV11-3; CDR3aa: ASSPGTMRTQY
j_gene: TRBJ1-5; v_gene: TRBV11-2; CDR3aa: ASSLTTGEPQH
j_gene: TRBJ1-2; v_gene: TRBV10-3; CDR3aa: AISELMGSGYT
j_gene: TRBJ1-6; v_gene: TRBV5-1; CDR3aa: ASSLAAQGVSYNSPLH
j_gene: TRBJ1-4; v_gene: TRBV19; CDR3aa: ASSIDPGSEKLF
j_gene: TRBJ2-7; v_gene: TRBV2; CDR3aa: ASSDGGAGGYEQY
j_gene: TRBJ2-7; v_gene: TRBV7-9; CDR3aa: ASSPFLDSSEQY
j_gene: TRBJ1-6; v_gene: TRBV3-1/TRBV3-2; CDR3aa: ASSQDRVSSDSPLH
j_gene: TRBJ2-7; v_gene: TRBV5-4; CDR3aa: ASSLEEGAYEQY
j_gene: TRBJ2-5; v_gene: TRBV6-4; CDR3aa: ASSPSGEQETQY
j_gene: TRBJ2-5; v_gene: TRBV18; CDR3aa: ASSPRREETQY
j_gene: TRBJ2-5; v_gene: TRBV5-1; CDR3aa: ASSLDSFLKETQY
j_gene: TRBJ2-5; v_gene: TRBV6-5; CDR3aa: ASSRGGAEETQY
j_gene: TRBJ1-6; v_gene: TRBV27; CDR3aa: ASTSRPIGSPLH
j_gene: TRBJ2-1; v_gene: TRBV11-2; CDR3aa: ASSPGGQSGSYNEQF